This T cell receptor beta chain was retrieved from a study of blood T cell repertoires in COVID-19. Turning to the study itself: PBMCs, B-cell-depleted T cells, or T cells were the source of the cDNA or gDNA that made up the material.

J was trimmed by 4 bases and V by 4 bases; bases with no gene match: 3. This CDR3 contains 13 residues. Germline lookup yields CDR1 SGDLS and CDR2 YYNGEE. Original processing methods: Reference gene primers were amplified, and this amplification served to estimate nucleated cell counts. The repertoire was sequenced with immunoSEQ multiplex PCR; TCRdb's copy has only in-frame clones and lacks some. That table supplies the V and J calls and clone size; D and trimming were determined from the DNA. Of some 460,000 clones in the sample, roughly 90% were seen once. Sequences were obtained from peripheral blood. This sequence originates from a woman aged 25-40 years with acute or convalescent COVID-19. V is TRBV9 and J is TRBJ1-1; 8 bases fit TRBD1. CDR3 residues: CASSQTGVTEAFF. The CDR3 DNA reads TGTGCCAGCAGCCAGACAGGGGTCACTGAAGCTTTCTTT.